The 14 T cell receptor beta chains listed next were all sequenced from one sample in a study of Ad26.COV2.S vaccination and SARS-CoV-2 variants. Treatment of the sample: around 19 received Ad26.COV2.S at low or high dose, single or two shots; a few received placebo; per-sample allocation not given. Following the first vaccine or placebo injection, samples were taken on day 63. TCRdb's table, derived via immunoSEQ multiplex PCR, lists solely in-frame clones and lacks some. The sample has 380,000 or so clones; about 89% are singletons. Sequencing was performed on peripheral blood, taken in a trial of Ad26.COV2.S vaccine versus placebo. These receptor sequences come from a person between 18 and 59 years old who received the Ad26.COV2.S COVID-19 vaccine or a placebo.

The V and J genes are TRBV2 and TRBJ2-7; 10 bases fit TRBD2. Unmatched junction bases numbered 9, after V lost 1 base and J lost 0 bases. Germline lookup yields CDR1 SNHLY and CDR2 FYNNEI. The CDR3 extends over 18 amino acids. CDR3 sequence reads: CASSEDSGLADRSYEQYF. The CDR3 DNA reads TGTGCCAGCAGTGAAGATAGCGGACTAGCGGACCGCTCCTACGAGCAGTACTTC.

The chain joins TRBV3-1 (or the pseudogene TRBV3-2) to TRBJ1-2; D gene uncertain. V lost 1 base and J 3 bases, leaving 9 bases between the germline ends. The CDR3 is made up of 14 amino acids. Germline CDR1 is LGHDT and CDR2 is YNNKEL (reference sequence). CDR3 bases: TGTGCCAGCAGCCAAGGGCCGAGTGACTATGGCTACACCTTC. Encoded protein: CASSQGPSDYGYTF.

The chain links TRBV6-5 to TRBJ2-1; tentative D call: TRBD2 (5 bases). Germline lookup yields CDR1 MNHEY and CDR2 SVGAGI. Trimming removed 6 bases from V and 0 bases from J, with 6 bases in between. This CDR3 spans 13 amino acids. The chain's CDR3 is CASRTSSYNEQFF. CDR3 in DNA: TGTGCCAGCAGAACTAGCTCCTACAATGAGCAGTTCTTC.

J is TRBJ2-7 and V is TRBV28, with D perhaps matching TRBD1 (6 bases). CDR1 and CDR2 (germline): MDHEN, SYDVKM. This CDR3 is built from 15 residues. V gave up 3 bases and J gave up 0 bases, with 12 bases separating them. This CDR3 is CASSFSTGVSYEQYF. In DNA form, the CDR3 reads TGTGCCAGCAGTTTCTCGACAGGCGTCTCCTACGAGCAGTACTTC. Using reference TRBV28 and TRBJ2-7 for the parts outside the CDR3, the full variable domain is DVKVTQSSRYLVKRTGEKVFLECVQDMDHENMFWYRQDPGLGLRLIYFSYDVKMKEKGDIPEGYSVSREKKERFSLILESASTNQTSMYLCASSFSTGVSYEQYFGPGTRLTVT.

This chain uses TRBV7-2 with TRBJ2-5; tentative D call: TRBD2 (7 bases). Germline CDR1 and CDR2: SGHTA and FQGNSA. There are 15 residues in the CDR3. V was trimmed by 1 base and J by 7 bases, leaving 16 bases between them. This CDR3 reads CASSLVGGVAATQYF. DNA of the CDR3: TGTGCCAGCAGCTTAGTAGGGGGGGTTGCGGCGACCCAGTACTTC.

The J gene is TRBJ2-1, the V gene TRBV9, with a weak D call TRBD2 (6 bases). CDR3 length: 17 amino acids. Germline V gene sequence: CDR1 SGDLS, CDR2 YYNGEE. V shed 1 base and J shed 7 bases, with 21 bases lying between them. The CDR3 coding sequence is TGTGCCAGCAGCGTATCCGGACGTACCGGGAGAGCTAATGAGCAGTTCTTC. Protein: CASSVSGRTGRANEQFF.

The genes are TRBV11-2 and TRBJ1-1, with D unclear. The ends were cut back, 1 base at V and 4 bases at J, with 10 bases in the middle. CDR3 length equals 14 residues. The germline V gene encodes CDR1 SGHAT and CDR2 FQNNGV. The CDR3 DNA sequence: TGTGCCAGCAGCTTAGGGGATAGGTTCACTGAAGCTTTCTTT. Its protein product is CASSLGDRFTEAFF.

The chain couples TRBV14 to TRBJ1-1, with TRBD1 matching over 9 bases. This CDR3 region has 17 residues. Germline CDR1 reads SGHDN; CDR2 reads FVKESK. The V and J ends lost 1 base and 0 bases, in that order; junction bases with no gene match: 6. CDR3: CASSQVDRGTMNTEAFF. For the CDR3, the DNA is TGTGCCAGCAGCCAAGTAGACAGGGGGACCATGAACACTGAAGCTTTCTTT.

This rearrangement joins TRBV7-9 to TRBJ2-2; D ambiguous. V was shortened by 6 bases and J by 3 bases, with 11 bases between the two germline ends. CDR1 and CDR2 (germline): SEHNR, FQNEAQ (reference sequence). This CDR3 region has 14 residues. CDR3 protein: CASSSFSYTGELFF. For the CDR3, the DNA is TGTGCCAGCAGTTCGTTCTCCTACACCGGGGAGCTGTTTTTT.

The CDR3 region has the DNA TGTGCCAGCAGTGTAGGGGACAGGGGTTACGAGCAGTACTTC. It specifies CASSVGDRGYEQYF. The chain joins TRBV28 to TRBJ2-7, with TRBD1 matching 10 bases. Germline values: CDR1 MDHEN, CDR2 SYDVKM. The V segment lost 5 bases and the J segment 4 bases; nucleotides outside the gene matches: 5. The CDR3 totals 14 residues.

This chain connects TRBV4-1 to TRBJ2-5; a possible D gene is TRBD2 (6 bases). CDR1 and CDR2 (germline): MGHRA, YSYEKL. The CDR3 has 16 residues. The V gene lost 3 bases and the J gene lost 5 bases, with 19 bases spanning the gap. The CDR3 sequence is CASSQIGQAGFETQYF. The DNA for the CDR3 is TGCGCCAGCAGCCAGATTGGGCAGGCGGGGTTTGAGACCCAGTACTTC.

This chain joins TRBV5-1 and TRBJ2-4, with 9 bases aligning to TRBD2. Germline CDR1 SGHRS, CDR2 YFSETQ. J gave up 8 bases and V 4 bases, and 4 bases lay outside the gene matches. This CDR3 has 13 residues. CDR3 nucleotide sequence: TGCGCCAGCAGCCTCGGCGGGGGGGACATTCAGTACTTC. Translated, it gives CASSLGGGDIQYF.

Only a few counts were recorded for this clone. V and J are TRBV18 and TRBJ2-1, with 8 bases matching TRBD1. CDR3 size: 15 residues. V lost 2 bases, J lost 5 bases, and 5 bases stayed unmatched. In germline, CDR1 is KGHSH, CDR2 LQKENI. CDR3 sequence: CASSPLQGGNNEQFF. For the CDR3, the DNA is TGTGCCAGCTCACCATTACAGGGGGGAAACAATGAGCAGTTCTTC. The entire variable domain, with the rest obtained from reference TRBV18 and TRBJ2-1, is as follows: NAGVMQNPRHLVRRRGQEARLRCSPMKGHSHVYWYRQLPEEGLKFMVYLQKENIIDESGMPKERFSAEFPKEGPSILRIQQVVRGDSAAYFCASSPLQGGNNEQFFGPGTRLTVL.

The chain employs TRBV5-1 and TRBJ2-3; TRBD1 aligns across 10 bases. This CDR3 contains 17 residues. CDR1 SGHRS and CDR2 YFSETQ come from the germline V gene. J gave up 2 bases and V 4 bases, and 10 bases lay outside the gene matches. The CDR3 nucleotides are TGCGCCAGCAGCATTATCGGGACAGGGGCTATCACAGATACGCAGTATTTT. Encoded protein: CASSIIGTGAITDTQYF.